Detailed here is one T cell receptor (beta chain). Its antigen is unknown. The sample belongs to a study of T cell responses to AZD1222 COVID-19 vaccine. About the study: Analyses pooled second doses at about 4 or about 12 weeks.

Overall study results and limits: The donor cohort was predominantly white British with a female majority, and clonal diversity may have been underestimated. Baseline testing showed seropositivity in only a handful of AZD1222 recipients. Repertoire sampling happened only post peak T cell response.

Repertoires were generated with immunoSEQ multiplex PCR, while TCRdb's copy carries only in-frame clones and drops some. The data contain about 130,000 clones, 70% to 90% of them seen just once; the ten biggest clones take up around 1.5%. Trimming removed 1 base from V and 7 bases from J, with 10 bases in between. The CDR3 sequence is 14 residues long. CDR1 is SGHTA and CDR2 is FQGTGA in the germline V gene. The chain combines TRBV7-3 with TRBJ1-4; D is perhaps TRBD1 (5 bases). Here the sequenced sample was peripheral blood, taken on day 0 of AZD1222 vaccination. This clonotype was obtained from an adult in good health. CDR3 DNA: TGTGCCAGCAGCTTAATGGGGGTTTCTGAAAAACTGTTTTTT. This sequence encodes CASSLMGVSEKLFF.